Presented here are 23 T cell receptor delta chains from one specimen sequenced in a study of γδ T cells in repeated Plasmodium falciparum infection. TCRdb re-called clones from the multiplex PCR reads via CATT. The sample shows under 60,000 delta-chain clones, roughly 1.6% of them seen only once. Vgamma9/Vdelta2+ and Vdelta2-negative gammadelta T cells were flow-sorted from PBMC for bulk sequencing. The sequenced material came from gamma-delta T cells from blood. These receptors all stem from a pool of human donors (malaria-infected and uninfected, not separated).

A note on this clone: TCRdb lists the protein of a much larger clone for this DNA, which differs at residue 10, so this is likely a read error; the protein given here is translated from the DNA itself. The genes are TRDV1 and TRDJ1, with 8 bases fitting TRDD3. In the absence of a J gene in TCRdb, the DNA was matched to germline to assign it here. The CDR3 length is 17 residues. The germline V gene has CDR1 TSWWSYY and CDR2 QGS. With V trimmed by 3 bases and J by 1 base, 10 bases remained unmatched. The CDR3 sequence: CALGETYWGAATDKLIF. Here the CDR3 DNA reads TGTGCTCTTGGGGAGACATACTGGGGGGCGGCCACCGATAAACTCATCTTT.

This clone has more than one count but fewer than ten. A read error likely explains why the TCRdb protein, taken from a much larger clone, differs from this DNA's translation at residue 9; the protein shown is translated from the DNA. The same CDR3 also results from other DNA sequences found in this sample. The chain has TRDV1 and TRDJ1; D is undetermined. The CDR3 is 14 amino acids. V was clipped by 2 bases and J by 11 bases, with 18 bases between them. Germline values: CDR1 TSWWSYY, CDR2 QGS. CDR3 nucleotide sequence: TGTGCTCTTGGGGAAAAAAGGAGTCAGGGTAAGCTCATCTTT. It yields the protein CALGEKRSQGKLIF.

Remarks on this clone: The TCRdb protein comes from a much larger clone and disagrees with this DNA's translation at residue 5, likely due to a read error; the protein given here is derived from the DNA. This chain connects TRDV1 to TRDJ1; D not resolved. The J gene, left out of TCRdb, was set here by checking the DNA against germline. The CDR3 has 19 residues. The V gene's germline CDR1 is TSWWSYY and CDR2 QGS. The V end was cut by 5 bases, the J end by 0 bases, with 25 bases between. Written as DNA, the CDR3 is TGTGCTCTTGGGAACAATAAATTTCGCTGTTCCCCGTACACCGATAAACTCATCTTT. Translating it yields CALGNNKFRCSPYTDKLIF.

On this clone: TCRdb's entry gives the protein of a much larger clone, which mismatches this DNA's translation at residue 20, likely from a read error; the protein reported here is translated from the DNA. The chain uses TRDV1 and TRDJ1, with 13 bases that match TRDD3. No J gene is reported in TCRdb; it was inferred here by comparing the DNA with germline. The length of the CDR3 is 23 residues. Germline V gene sequence: CDR1 TSWWSYY, CDR2 QGS. The CDR3 here is CALGENPSHVLGDTPVYTDRLIF. The CDR3 nucleotides read TGTGCTCTTGGGGAAAACCCCTCCCACGTACTGGGGGATACGCCAGTGTACACCGATAGACTCATCTTT.

The V call is TRDV1, the J call TRDJ1, with TRDD3 matching 12 bases. TCRdb does not report a J gene; here it was assigned by matching the DNA to germline references. Germline V CDR1 and CDR2: TSWWSYY, QGS. The CDR3 extends over 22 amino acids. After removal of 0 bases from V and 1 base from J, the junction contained 18 bases not matched to a gene. The CDR3 region is CALGELPSPKFWGIRLTDKLIF. The CDR3 nucleotides are TGTGCTCTTGGGGAACTCCCCTCCCCTAAGTTCTGGGGGATACGTCTCACCGATAAACTCATCTTT.

In this sample, this clone turned up a few times. TCRdb has a much larger clone's protein, which differs at residue 6 from the translation of this DNA, likely because of a read error; what is shown is the protein translated from the DNA. V and J are TRDV1 and TRDJ1, with TRDD2 as a possible D gene (6 bases). TCRdb supplies no J gene; here it was assigned by aligning the nucleotide sequence to germline. The germline gives CDR1 TSWWSYY, CDR2 QGS. Between the trimmed V and J ends, which lost 2 bases and 1 base, there was a span of 41 bases. The CDR3 sequence is 25 residues long. The CDR3 coding sequence is TGTGCTCTTGGGGAAAGAACTGAACAGGCTACGTCCTACCCTCACTGGTATATGGGCACCGATAAACTCATCTTT. As protein: CALGERTEQATSYPHWYMGTDKLIF.

A few counts support this clone. This likely traces to a read error, being one base from a far larger clone. This CDR3 is also generated by other DNA sequences in the sample. The CDR3 DNA follows: TGTGCTCTTGGGGAGCCCCTAGCGCGGGCCCGGTCGGCTTTGACAGCACAACTCTTCTTT. Protein: CALGEPLARARSALTAQLFF. The J gene is TRDJ2, the V gene TRDV1; D is unclear. TCRdb records no J gene; here it was assigned by comparing the DNA to germline. The CDR3 covers 20 residues. Germline-derived CDR1 and CDR2 are TSWWSYY and QGS. The ends were cut back, 3 bases at V and 0 bases at J, with 23 bases in the middle.

This clone was recorded many times. The chain employs TRDV1 and TRDJ1; 10 positions agree with TRDD3. The CDR3 covers 23 residues. The junction had 25 bases not matched to a gene; V was cut back by 3 bases and J by 0 bases. CDR1 TSWWSYY and CDR2 QGS come from the germline V gene. The CDR3, as DNA: TGTGCTCTTGGGGATCACCCCCGAAACTTCCACCGGGGGATACGGGGGTACACCGATAAACTCATCTTT. Translating it yields CALGDHPRNFHRGIRGYTDKLIF.

To note about this clone: A far larger clone is only one base removed, so a read error is likely. This specimen includes other DNA sequences encoding the same CDR3. The chain carries TRDV1 and TRDJ1, with D perhaps given as TRDD2 or TRDD3 (6 bases each). The J gene, missing from TCRdb, was assigned here through DNA to germline matching. This CDR3 is built from 21 residues. Germline loops: CDR1 TSWWSYY, CDR2 QGS. The CDR3 region has the DNA TGTGCCCTTGGGGAACCTCCGGTCCTACATAGCTGGGGATGGTACACCGATAAACTCATCTTT. The encoded protein is CALGEPPVLHSWGWYTDKLIF.

This clone turned up a few times. A far larger clone is one nucleotide away, so this likely arose from a read error. This specimen includes other DNA sequences encoding the same CDR3. The gene calls are TRDV1 and TRDJ1; 7 positions agree with TRDD3. TCRdb gives no J gene; it was assigned here by matching the DNA to germline. The CDR3 sequence is 19 residues long. The V segment lost 4 bases and the J segment 5 bases; nucleotides outside the gene matches: 22. Germline V lookup: CDR1 TSWWSYY, CDR2 QGS. Written as DNA, the CDR3 is TGTGCTCTTGGGGTCCACGTAGGGGGTGGGGGACCCGGCAGGGATAAACTCATCTTT. This sequence encodes CALGVHVGGGGPGRDKLIF.

Remarks on this clone: The protein held in TCRdb is that of a much larger clone and does not match this DNA's translation at residue 3, likely because of a read error; the protein shown is translated from the DNA. CDR3 sequence: CAPGCRSYFKHWGIPATDKLIF. CDR3 coding DNA: TGTGCTCCTGGATGCCGTTCCTACTTTAAACACTGGGGGATTCCGGCCACCGATAAACTCATCTTT. The chain combines TRDV1 with TRDJ1, with 10 bases matching TRDD3. Matching the DNA to germline supplied the J gene, which TCRdb does not give. With 10 bases clipped from V and 1 base from J, the junction kept 30 bases outside the gene matches. This CDR3 spans 22 amino acids. The germline gives CDR1 TSWWSYY, CDR2 QGS.

This chain links TRDV1 with TRDJ1; 10 bases line up with TRDD3. TCRdb does not report a J gene; here it was assigned by matching the DNA to germline references. The CDR3 is 23 residues long. The V gene end was trimmed by 4 bases and the J gene end by 0 bases; junction bases not matched to a gene: 26. Germline V gene data show CDR1 as TSWWSYY and CDR2 as QGS. CDR3 region: CALGGPSFARTGGCYPYTDKLIF. The CDR3 DNA sequence: TGTGCTCTTGGGGGTCCATCCTTCGCACGTACTGGGGGATGTTACCCTTACACCGATAAACTCATCTTT.

In its sample, this clone was seen a few times. TCRdb's listed protein matches a much larger clone and diverges from this DNA's translation at residue 7, likely through a read error; the protein shown comes from the DNA. The chain employs TRDV1 and TRDJ1; unclear D gene. TCRdb lists no J gene, so it was determined here by aligning the DNA to germline. Trimming pared 2 bases from V and 0 bases from J, leaving 22 bases between. The length of the CDR3 is 19 residues. The V gene's germline CDR1 is TSWWSYY and CDR2 QGS. Here the CDR3 reads CALGELGLLPLTYTDKLIF. For the CDR3, the DNA is TGTGCTCTTGGGGAATTGGGTCTCCTCCCACTAACATACACCGATAAACTCATCTTT.

This clone is judged medium-sized. The sample contains more than one DNA sequence encoding this CDR3. The chain combines TRDV1 with TRDJ1, with D unresolved. Per germline, CDR1 TSWWSYY and CDR2 QGS. Trimming left V 4 bases short and J 0 bases short, with 9 bases between. The CDR3 contains 14 residues. In nucleotides, the CDR3 is TGTGCTCTTGGGGCACCCAAAAACACCGATAAACTCATCTTT. Residues: CALGAPKNTDKLIF.

This clone was seen only a few times. The protein that TCRdb holds for this DNA derives from a much larger clone and differs from the translated DNA at residues 4 and 9, which likely indicates a read error; the protein shown here is translated from the DNA. CDR3 in DNA: TGTGCCTGTGGCACCGTAGGGGGACACACCGATAAACTCATCTTT. It is translated as CACGTVGGHTDKLIF. V and J are TRDV2 and TRDJ1; weak D call: TRDD3 (6 bases). TCRdb does not report a J gene; here it was assigned by matching the DNA to germline references. Germline CDR1 and CDR2: GEAIGNYY and EKD. The CDR3 consists of 15 residues.

With respect to this clone: TCRdb's protein, taken from a much larger clone, differs from this DNA's translation at residue 12, likely owing to a read error; the protein displayed comes from the DNA. J is TRDJ2 and V is TRDV1, with D perhaps matching TRDD3 (6 bases). Germline V gene lookup returns CDR1 TSWWSYY and CDR2 QGS. The CDR3 is made up of 17 amino acids. The DNA for the CDR3 is TGTGCTCTTGGGGAATTTGATTGGGGGTCCTTGACAGCACAACTCTTCTTC. As protein: CALGEFDWGSLTAQLFF.

This clone was counted only a few times. For this DNA, TCRdb reports the protein of a much larger clone, which diverges at residue 4, most likely from a read error; the protein presented here is translated directly from the DNA. V and J are TRDV1 and TRDJ1, with a weak D call TRDD3 (5 bases). Here the J gene came from matching the DNA to germline, since TCRdb omits it. Per germline, CDR1 TSWWSYY and CDR2 QGS. Trimming left V 7 bases short and J 5 bases short, with 23 bases between. CDR3 size: 16 residues. CDR3 nucleotide sequence: TGTGCTCTTGAGGATTCCCCGCTACCGTACTGGGATAAACTCATCTTT. As protein: CALEDSPLPYWDKLIF.

This clone turned up a few times. This DNA's translation and the protein TCRdb lists, from a much larger clone, do not match at residue 11, likely due to a read error; the protein shown is translated from the DNA. The chain is built from TRDV3 and TRDJ1, with TRDD3 identical over 11 bases. Germline CDR1 is TVYSNPD and CDR2 is GDNSRS (reference sequence). There are 16 residues in the CDR3. V lost 2 bases and J lost 4; bases outside the gene matches: 12. CDR3 sequence reads: CAFGYRSGGYIDKLIF. CDR3 sequence (DNA): TGTGCCTTTGGTTACCGGTCTGGGGGATACATCGATAAACTCATCTTT.

This clone turned up a few times. TCRdb records a much larger clone's protein for this DNA, with a difference at residue 19 that likely arises from a read error; the protein given is the translation of the DNA. The rearrangement links TRDV3 to TRDJ1; 11 bases line up with TRDD3. TCRdb gives no J gene; it was assigned here by matching the DNA to germline. The germline CDR1 and CDR2 sequences are TVYSNPD and GDNSRS (reference sequence). This CDR3 is 23 amino acids long. The CDR3: CASTEGLPTRWGIRFQNTNKLIF. Here the CDR3 DNA reads TGTGCCTCTACTGAAGGCCTTCCTACACGGTGGGGGATACGCTTTCAGAACACCAATAAACTCATCTTT.

This clone was observed at least ten times. The TCRdb protein comes from a much larger clone and disagrees with this DNA's translation at residue 17, likely due to a read error; the protein given here is derived from the DNA. The rearrangement links TRDV1 to TRDJ1; 10 bases agree with TRDD3. Germline V lookup: CDR1 TSWWSYY, CDR2 QGS. Trimming took 1 base from V and 5 from J; bases not matched to a gene: 25. The CDR3 extends over 22 amino acids. The CDR3 region is CALGEPRSLPLLYWGIADKLIF. CDR3 sequence (DNA): TGTGCTCTTGGGGAACCCCGATCCCTTCCTCTCCTTTACTGGGGGATCGCGGATAAACTCATCTTT.

As regards this clone: The mismatch at residue 14 between this DNA's translation and the TCRdb protein of a much larger clone likely reflects a read error; the protein shown is translated from the DNA. The chain carries TRDV1 and TRDJ1, with 9 positions matching TRDD3. Assignment of the J gene here rests on matching the DNA to germline, because TCRdb gives none. Germline V lookup: CDR1 TSWWSYY, CDR2 QGS. The CDR3 contains 18 residues. In DNA, the CDR3 is TGTGCTCTTGGGCTCAGGAGAGGGGGATACTTGTACACCAATAAACTCATCTTT. This codes for CALGLRRGGYLYTNKLIF.

This clone was picked up a small number of times. A much larger clone lies a single base off, so this may be a read error. Other nucleotide sequences in the sample specify the same CDR3. The chain is built from TRDV1 and TRDJ1, with 9 bases aligning to TRDD3. CDR3 length: 18 amino acids. Germline CDR1 TSWWSYY, CDR2 QGS. This chain's CDR3 is CALGERFKGDTVGDKLIF. The CDR3 bases are TGTGCTCTGGGGGAACGGTTCAAGGGGGATACTGTCGGCGATAAACTCATCTTT.

Note on this clone: The translation of this DNA and the TCRdb protein of a much larger clone differ at residue 7, probably owing to a read error; the protein shown here is translated from the DNA. The chain combines TRDV3 with TRDJ1; D remains unclear. CDR3 length: 16 amino acids. Looked up from germline, CDR1 is TVYSNPD and CDR2 is GDNSRS (reference sequence). With 0 bases removed from V and 0 bases from J, the gap between germline ends came to 17 bases. DNA for the CDR3: TGTGCCTTTAGGCACCTATGCTGGCAGTACACCGATAAACTCATCTTT. It specifies CAFRHLCWQYTDKLIF.